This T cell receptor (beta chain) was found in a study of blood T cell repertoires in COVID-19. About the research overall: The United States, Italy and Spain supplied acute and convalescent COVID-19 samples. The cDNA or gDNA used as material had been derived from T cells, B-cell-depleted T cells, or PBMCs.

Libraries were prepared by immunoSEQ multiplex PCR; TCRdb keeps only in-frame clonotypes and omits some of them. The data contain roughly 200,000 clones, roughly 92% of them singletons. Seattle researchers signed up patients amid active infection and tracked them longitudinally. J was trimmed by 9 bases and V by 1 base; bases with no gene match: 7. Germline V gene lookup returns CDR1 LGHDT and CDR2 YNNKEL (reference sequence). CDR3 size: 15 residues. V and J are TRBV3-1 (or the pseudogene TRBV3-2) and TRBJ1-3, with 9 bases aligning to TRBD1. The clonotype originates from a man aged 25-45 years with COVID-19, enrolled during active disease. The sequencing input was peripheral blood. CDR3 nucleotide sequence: TGTGCCAGCAGCCAAGGACAGGGGGGGGTGAGCACCATATATTTT. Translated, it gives CASSQGQGGVSTIYF.